This T cell receptor (beta chain) was observed in a study of low-dose radiotherapy and immunotherapy resistance in tumors. This clonotype was picked up many times. Its ends do not fully match the called genes, so a read error is possible. Time point: after trial treatment. The treatment here: LDRT plus nivolumab, ipilimumab, low-dose cyclophosphamide and aspirin (RACIN trial). Gene-specific TRAV and TRBV primers were used for first-strand cDNA, covering alpha and beta chains. With a V-primer adapter and a constant-region primer, TCRs were amplified for 20 PCR cycles. TCRdb re-derived calls from the reads in MiXCR, one entry per CDR3 protein. The table lists about 80,000 distinct CDR3 sequences, roughly 17% of them singletons. CDR3 length: 13 residues. CDR1 and CDR2 (germline): SGHTA, FQGNSA.

V usage is TRBV7-2 and J usage is TRBJ2-3; tentatively, D is TRBD2 (5 bases). The sequence derives from a male donor with prostate cancer. Here the sequenced sample was PBMCs, taken after low-dose radiotherapy plus immunotherapy. The chain's CDR3 is CASSLARTDTQYF. CDR3 DNA: TGTGCCAGCAGCCTAGCCCGGACAGATACGCAGTATTTT.